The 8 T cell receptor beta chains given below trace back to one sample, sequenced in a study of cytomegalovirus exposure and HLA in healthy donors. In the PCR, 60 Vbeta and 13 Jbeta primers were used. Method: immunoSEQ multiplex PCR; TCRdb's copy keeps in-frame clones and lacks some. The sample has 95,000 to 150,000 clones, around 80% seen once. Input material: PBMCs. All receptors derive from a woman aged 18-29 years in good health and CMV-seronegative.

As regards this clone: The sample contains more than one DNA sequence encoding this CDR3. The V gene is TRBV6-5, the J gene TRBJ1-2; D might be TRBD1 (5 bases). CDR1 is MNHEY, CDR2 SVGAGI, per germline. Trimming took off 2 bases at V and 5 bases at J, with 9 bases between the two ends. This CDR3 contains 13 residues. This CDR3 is CASSYIGDYGYTF. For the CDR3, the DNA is TGTGCCAGCAGTTACATAGGGGATTATGGCTACACCTTC.

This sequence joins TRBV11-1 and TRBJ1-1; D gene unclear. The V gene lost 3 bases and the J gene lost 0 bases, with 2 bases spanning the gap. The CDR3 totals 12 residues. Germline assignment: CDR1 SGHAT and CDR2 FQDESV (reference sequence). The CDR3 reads CASSFVNTEAFF. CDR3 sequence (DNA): TGTGCCAGCAGCTTCGTGAACACTGAAGCTTTCTTT.

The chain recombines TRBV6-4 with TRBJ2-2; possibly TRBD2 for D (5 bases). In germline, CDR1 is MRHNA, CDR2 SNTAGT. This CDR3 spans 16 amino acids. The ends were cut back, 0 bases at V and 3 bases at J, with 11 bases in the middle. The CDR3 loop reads CASSDSTTGDTGELFF. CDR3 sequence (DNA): TGTGCCAGCAGTGACTCGACTACGGGCGACACCGGGGAGCTGTTTTTT.

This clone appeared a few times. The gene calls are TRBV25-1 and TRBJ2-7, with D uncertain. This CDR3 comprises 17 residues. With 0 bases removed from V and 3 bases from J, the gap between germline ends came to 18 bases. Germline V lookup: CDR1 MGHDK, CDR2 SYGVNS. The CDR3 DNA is TGTGCCAGCAGTGAATACGGTACCCAATCTTCAATCTACGAGCAGTACTTC. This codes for CASSEYGTQSSIYEQYF.

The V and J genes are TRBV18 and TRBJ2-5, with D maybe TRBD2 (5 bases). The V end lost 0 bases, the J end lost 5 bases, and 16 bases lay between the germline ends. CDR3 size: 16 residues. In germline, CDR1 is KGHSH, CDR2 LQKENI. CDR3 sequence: CASSPPIAKGVETQYF. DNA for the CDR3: TGTGCCAGCTCACCACCAATAGCGAAGGGTGTGGAGACCCAGTACTTC.

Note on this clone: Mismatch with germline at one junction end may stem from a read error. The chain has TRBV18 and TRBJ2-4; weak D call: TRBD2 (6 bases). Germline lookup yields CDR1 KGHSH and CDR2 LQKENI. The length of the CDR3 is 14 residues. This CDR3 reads CASSPAQRVNSQYF. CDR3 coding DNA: TGTGCCAGCTCACCGGCCCAGCGGGTTAACAGTCAGTACTTC.

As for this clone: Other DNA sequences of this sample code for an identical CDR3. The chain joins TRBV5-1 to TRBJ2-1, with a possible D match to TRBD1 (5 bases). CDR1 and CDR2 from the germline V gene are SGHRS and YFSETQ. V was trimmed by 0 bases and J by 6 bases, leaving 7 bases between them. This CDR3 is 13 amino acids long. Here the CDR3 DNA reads TGCGCCAGCAGCTTGGGGGGCCTCAATGAGCAGTTCTTC. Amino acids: CASSLGGLNEQFF.

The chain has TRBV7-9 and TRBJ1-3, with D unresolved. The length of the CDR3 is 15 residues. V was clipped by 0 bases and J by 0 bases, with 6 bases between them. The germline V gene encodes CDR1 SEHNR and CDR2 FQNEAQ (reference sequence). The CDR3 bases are TGTGCCAGCAGCTTAGCCGGGAGCTCTGGAAACACCATATATTTT. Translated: CASSLAGSSGNTIYF.